These 4 T cell receptor beta chains came from one sample sequenced in a study of blood T cell repertoires in COVID-19. Method: immunoSEQ multiplex PCR; TCRdb's copy keeps in-frame clones and lacks some. The sample consists of approximately 130,000 clones, 85% to 90% of them appearing once. The specimen was peripheral blood. Receptors were obtained from a man between 60 and 75 years old with acute or convalescent COVID-19.

Here the CDR3 DNA reads TGCGCCAGCAGCAGGGACATGAACACTGAAGCTTTCTTT. Amino acids: CASSRDMNTEAFF. The V and J genes are TRBV4-3 and TRBJ1-1; possibly TRBD1 for D (6 bases). The V and J ends lost 5 bases and 0 bases respectively, with 7 bases between them. CDR3 length: 13 amino acids. Germline V gives CDR1 LGHNA, CDR2 YSLEER.

The chain links TRBV15 to TRBJ1-1; the D is unclear. V lost 5 bases to trimming and J lost 3 bases, with 16 bases between them. Germline CDR1 and CDR2: LNHNV and YYDKDF (reference sequence). The CDR3 contains 15 residues. CDR3 DNA sequence: TGTGCCACCAGCTCGGACCGGAGGAGGGACACTGAAGCTTTCTTT. Amino acid sequence: CATSSDRRRDTEAFF.

V gene TRBV19 combines with J gene TRBJ1-5, with TRBD1 matching 12 bases. Trimming cost V 3 bases and J 1 base; bases outside gene matches: 4. The CDR3 has 17 residues. Germline CDR1 LNHDA, CDR2 SQIVND (reference sequence). CDR3 region: CASSIKGTGGSNQPQHF. As DNA, the CDR3 is TGTGCCAGTAGTATCAAGGGGACAGGGGGCAGCAATCAGCCCCAGCATTTT.

The rearrangement uses TRBV27 and TRBJ2-4, with D perhaps TRBD1 (6 bases). CDR1 is MNHEY, CDR2 SMNVEV, per germline (reference sequence). With 6 bases removed from V and 5 bases from J, the gap between germline ends came to 17 bases. The CDR3 consists of 15 residues. DNA for the CDR3: TGTGCCAGCAGCCCTAGTTTTTGGGGGCAAAACATTCAGTACTTC. This sequence encodes CASSPSFWGQNIQYF.